Below are 17 T cell receptor beta chains sequenced from a single sample in a study of immune heterogeneity within non-small cell lung tumors. Multiplex PCR employing 32 V and 13 J primers generated amplicons of the TCR beta CDR3. MiXCR, run by TCRdb on the multiplex PCR reads, gives a single entry per CDR3 protein. The sample records around 6,000 distinct CDR3 sequences, about 20% being singletons. The starting template was genomic DNA from bulk tumor, approximately 630 ng per sample. Doctors removed several biopsies from each primary tumor during surgery, keeping them far apart. Those enrolled were patients newly diagnosed with untreated non-small cell lung cancer and undergoing curative surgery. Material: lung tumor tissue. All receptors come from a female donor with non-small cell lung cancer.

The chain uses TRBV5-1 and TRBJ2-2; D possibly corresponds to TRBD2 (6 bases). The CDR3 totals 13 residues. Trimming took 7 bases from V and 3 from J, leaving 10 bases between them. Germline V lookup: CDR1 SGHRS, CDR2 YFSETQ. The CDR3 DNA is TGCGCCAGCCGCGGAGGGTACACCGGGGAGCTGTTTTTT. Its protein product is CASRGGYTGELFF.

The chain combines TRBV20-1 with TRBJ2-3; 11 bases match TRBD2. CDR1 is DFQATT and CDR2 is SNEGSKA in the germline V gene (reference sequence). Unmatched junction bases numbered 18, after V lost 6 bases and J lost 1 base. This CDR3 has 19 residues. CDR3 in amino acids: CSARDGTSGTLEGTDTQYF. The CDR3 DNA is TGCAGTGCGCGTGATGGGACTAGCGGTACACTGGAGGGCACAGATACGCAGTATTTT.

This clonotype has more than one count but fewer than ten. The chain is built from TRBV2 and TRBJ1-1; TRBD1 is a possible D gene (6 bases). The CDR3 consists of 14 residues. V lost 7 bases and J lost 5, with 17 bases in between. From germline, CDR1 is SNHLY and CDR2 FYNNEI. The CDR3 DNA reads as TGTGCCAGCACCGCCGACAGGCTCCTTACTGAAGCTTTCTTT. Encoded protein: CASTADRLLTEAFF.

This clonotype was detected only a few times. The genes are TRBV30 and TRBJ2-5; D unclear. This CDR3 comprises 14 residues. V gave up 5 bases and J gave up 5 bases, with 18 bases separating them. CDR1 is GTSNPN and CDR2 is SVGIG in the germline V gene (reference sequence). CDR3 amino acids: CAWLSQAYAETQYF. For the CDR3, the DNA is TGTGCCTGGCTTAGCCAGGCGTATGCGGAGACCCAGTACTTC.

This clonotype is classed as medium-sized. The chain carries TRBV28 and TRBJ1-3; tentative D call: TRBD1 (6 bases). The CDR3 loop spans 12 amino acids. Germline CDR1 and CDR2: MDHEN and SYDVKM. V was trimmed by 5 bases and J by 4 bases, leaving 6 bases between them. CDR3 residues: CASSTGGNTIYF. CDR3 bases: TGTGCCAGCAGTACAGGGGGAAACACCATATATTTT. Full variable domain (rest looked up from reference TRBV28 and TRBJ1-3): DVKVTQSSRYLVKRTGEKVFLECVQDMDHENMFWYRQDPGLGLRLIYFSYDVKMKEKGDIPEGYSVSREKKERFSLILESASTNQTSMYLCASSTGGNTIYFGEGSWLTVV.

This clonotype was seen more than once but under ten times. The V call is TRBV29-1, the J call TRBJ1-1; D is undetermined. This CDR3 contains 11 residues. V lost 7 bases, J lost 8 bases, and 14 bases lay in between. The germline gives CDR1 SQVTM, CDR2 ANQGSEA. CDR3 loop: CSDEGGGEAFF. In DNA form, the CDR3 reads TGCAGCGACGAGGGAGGAGGGGAAGCTTTCTTT.

V usage is TRBV15 and J usage is TRBJ2-6; possibly TRBD2 for D (5 bases). The V end was cut by 3 bases, the J end by 1 base, with 13 bases between. CDR1 is LNHNV, CDR2 YYDKDF, per germline (reference sequence). The length of the CDR3 is 17 residues. This CDR3 reads CATSSGEGFSGANVLTF. CDR3 DNA: TGTGCCACCAGCAGTGGAGAGGGTTTTTCTGGGGCCAACGTCCTGACTTTC.

CDR3 in amino acids: CASSEGSDRVPQPQHF. The CDR3 DNA reads as TGTGCCAGCAGTGAAGGTTCGGACAGGGTCCCTCAGCCCCAGCATTTT. This rearrangement joins TRBV6-4 to TRBJ1-5, with TRBD1 identical over 8 bases. This CDR3 spans 16 amino acids. Germline CDR1 MRHNA, CDR2 SNTAGT. The trim removed 3 bases at V and 6 bases at J, leaving 10 bases unmatched.

The chain employs TRBV6-1 and TRBJ2-1; tentative D call: TRBD1 (5 bases). Germline loops: CDR1 MNHNS, CDR2 SASEGT. This CDR3 region has 14 residues. V was trimmed by 7 bases and J by 2 bases, leaving 12 bases between them. CDR3 DNA: TGTGCCAGCACGAGAACAGGTCCCTACAATGAGCAGTTCTTC. Protein sequence: CASTRTGPYNEQFF.

This clonotype has a handful of counts. This sequence joins TRBV3-1 and TRBJ2-1; tentatively, D is TRBD2 (6 bases). V gave up 4 bases and J gave up 0 bases, with 16 bases separating them. The CDR3 consists of 17 residues. Per the germline V gene, CDR1 is LGHDT and CDR2 is YNNKEL (reference sequence). The CDR3 bases are TGTGCCAGCAGCCTCGAACTGGACGGGAGCTCCTACAATGAGCAGTTCTTC. Translating gives CASSLELDGSSYNEQFF.

This clonotype was seen only a few times. The chain is built from TRBV10-3 and TRBJ2-7; possible D gene TRBD1, 5 bases. The V end lost 2 bases, the J end lost 1 base, and 9 bases lay between the germline ends. In germline, CDR1 is ENHRY, CDR2 SYGVKD. The CDR3 contains 14 residues. Here the CDR3 reads CAISEGALSYEQYF. DNA for the CDR3: TGTGCCATCAGTGAGGGGGCCCTTTCCTACGAGCAGTACTTC.

As to this clonotype: A much larger clonotype is one base distant, so this may be a read error. This sequence joins TRBV11-3 and TRBJ2-7, with 7 bases lining up with TRBD2. Germline V CDR1 and CDR2: SGHNT, YENEEA. The CDR3 runs to 14 residues. Unmatched junction bases numbered 7, after V lost 4 bases and J lost 4 bases. The CDR3, as DNA: TGTGCCAGCAGCTATCTAGCGGTGACATACGAGCAGTACTTC. Amino acid sequence: CASSYLAVTYEQYF.

CDR3 in amino acids: CASSRGSTKNIQYF. The CDR3 DNA is TGTGCCAGCAGCCGGGGGAGCACCAAAAACATTCAGTACTTC. The chain recombines TRBV3-1 with TRBJ2-4, with D perhaps TRBD1 or TRBD2 (5 bases each). Trimming cost V 4 bases and J 2 bases, with 9 bases left between them. Germline loops: CDR1 LGHDT, CDR2 YNNKEL (reference sequence). The CDR3 extends over 14 amino acids.

This clonotype is medium-sized in the sample. The chain combines TRBV28 with TRBJ1-5, with D unresolved. CDR1 and CDR2 from the germline V gene are MDHEN and SYDVKM. This CDR3 contains 14 residues. Trimming took 5 bases from V and 6 from J, leaving 14 bases between them. CDR3 nucleotides: TGTGCCAGCAGTCCCTGGGAAGTTGGTCAGCCCCAGCATTTT. Residues: CASSPWEVGQPQHF.

This clonotype counts as medium-sized. The V call is TRBV4-1, the J call TRBJ1-2; 9 positions agree with TRBD1. Germline trimming cut 9 bases from V and 2 bases from J; bases unmatched to any gene: 13. This CDR3 is built from 16 residues. The germline V gene encodes CDR1 MGHRA and CDR2 YSYEKL. CDR3 sequence (DNA): TGCGCCAGAGGCGGGGACAGGGAAAAGACCAACTATGGCTACACCTTC. Protein sequence: CARGGDREKTNYGYTF.

In this sample, this clonotype is medium-sized. The chain combines TRBV6-5 with TRBJ1-1; a weak D match, TRBD1 (6 bases). Germline CDR1 MNHEY, CDR2 SVGAGI. The CDR3 covers 14 residues. V was trimmed by 4 bases and J by 1 base, leaving 10 bases between them. Written as DNA, the CDR3 is TGTGCCAGCAGTTCCCAGGGGCGGAACACTGAAGCTTTCTTT. Encoded protein: CASSSQGRNTEAFF.

This clonotype was counted between two and nine times. The V call is TRBV4-1, the J call TRBJ1-3, with 7 bases that match TRBD1. Germline-derived CDR1 and CDR2 are MGHRA and YSYEKL. V trimming: 0 bases; J trimming: 3 bases; junction bases outside the gene matches: 8. This CDR3 region has 17 residues. CDR3 loop: CASSQERGQGGGNTIYF. The CDR3 nucleotides read TGCGCCAGCAGCCAAGAGAGGGGGCAGGGAGGTGGAAACACCATATATTTT.